This TCR beta chain originates from a study of blood T cell repertoires in COVID-19. Trimming took off 6 bases at V and 0 bases at J, with 8 bases between the two ends. Germline CDR1 is MNHNY and CDR2 is SVGAGI (reference sequence). This CDR3 has 14 amino acids. Sequencing was performed with immunoSEQ multiplex PCR; in TCRdb, only in-frame clones are kept and a portion is missing. Seen here are around 180,000 clones, approximately 89% observed once, and the top ten hold more than 3.5%. The source of this sequence is a woman in her twenties or thirties with acute or convalescent COVID-19. V usage is TRBV6-6 and J usage is TRBJ2-2; possible D gene TRBD1, 6 bases. The sample was peripheral blood. CDR3 region: CASRRQANTGELFF. The CDR3 nucleotides read TGTGCCAGCAGACGACAGGCGAACACCGGGGAGCTGTTTTTT.